This T cell receptor (beta chain) was identified during a study of regulatory T cells in long-lasting Graves disease. Whole-study results and caveats: There was favoring of TRBV28, TRBJ1-2 and TRBJ2-5 in persistent disease. Persistent Graves' cases showed lower TCR diversity than newly diagnosed cases.

In its sample, this clonotype was seen many times. Its antigen is unknown. V lost 2 bases, J lost 7 bases, and 5 bases stayed unmatched. CDR3 length: 14 amino acids. Germline CDR1 is SQVTM and CDR2 is ANQGSEA. Construction of TCR beta libraries relied on iRepertoire HTBI primers and on Arm-PCR targeting CDR3 regions. TCRdb fed the multiplex PCR reads into MiXCR, producing one record per CDR3 protein. The sample carries 200,000 to 250,000 distinct CDR3 sequences, around 21% recorded once. The time point is: newly diagnosed GD, antithyroid drugs for less than 3 months. TCR sequences were obtained from RNA taken from PBMCs.

The source is a female donor with Graves disease. This chain connects TRBV29-1 to TRBJ2-3; 11 positions agree with TRBD2. The sample in question was peripheral blood mononuclear cells (PBMCs), obtained at new diagnosis, from a patient treated with antithyroid drugs. DNA for the CDR3: TGCAGCGTTGAAACTAGCGGGAGCTTAAATACGCAGTATTTT. Amino acid sequence: CSVETSGSLNTQYF.